The present T cell receptor beta chain was sequenced within a study of post-analysis software for immune sequencing data. Regarding the study as a whole: The five TRBV segments detected at higher frequency in patients than in controls included TRBV5-6, TRBV5-1 and TRBV20-1.

This clonotype was observed a handful of times. Its antigen is currently unknown. Germline lookup yields CDR1 PRHDT and CDR2 FYEKMQ (reference sequence). V was clipped by 5 bases and J by 4 bases; unmatched bases: 5. This CDR3 is built from 15 residues. Tagging with unique molecular identifiers was a feature of the TCR beta cDNA libraries. TCRdb re-analysed the PCR reads in MiXCR, keeping a single row per CDR3 protein. Of under 200,000 distinct CDR3 sequences in the sample, about 37% are singletons; the top ten hold about 26%. This sample comprised blood, obtained after autologous hematopoietic stem cell transplantation. The chain uses TRBV13 and TRBJ2-3; TRBD2 agrees at 11 bases. The source of this sequence is a girl between 5 and 17 years old with multiple sclerosis. This CDR3 reads CASSPVLAGADTQYF. CDR3 bases: TGTGCCAGCAGCCCCGTACTAGCGGGAGCAGATACGCAGTATTTT.